These 10 T cell receptor beta chains share one sample of origin, sequenced in a study of molecular identifiers for immune sequencing clone quantification. TCRdb itself ran the PCR reads through MiXCR, one entry per CDR3 protein. The sample carries about 640,000 distinct CDR3 sequences, just under 20% recorded once. The sample taken for sequencing was naive CD8+ T cells from blood, with Jurkat cell RNA spiked in. Subset reported: FACS-sorted CD8+CD4-CCR7+CD45RA+ naive T cells. Receptors were obtained from a human donor in good health. Some libraries in this study had Jurkat cell RNA spiked in.

As regards this clonotype: Given a much more abundant clone one base away, this may be a read error. V and J are TRBV20-1 and TRBJ2-5, with a weak D call TRBD1 (6 bases). The germline V and J ends were trimmed by 3 bases and 2 bases, with 16 bases remaining between them. In germline, CDR1 is DFQATT, CDR2 SNEGSKA (reference sequence). This CDR3 has 15 residues. CDR3 sequence (DNA): TGCAGTGCTAGGGAAGCCGGGACATCACAAGAGACCCAGTACTTC. Translation: CSAREAGTSQETQYF.

This clonotype appeared many times. The chain carries TRBV23-1 and TRBJ1-5; no reliable D call. TRBV23-1 is an open reading frame whose function is uncertain. V lost 8 bases and J lost 7, with 15 bases in between. The CDR3 spans 13 residues. The CDR3 is CASRYLVGQPQHF. DNA for the CDR3: TGCGCCAGCCGGTATTTGGTCGGGCAGCCCCAGCATTTT.

At least ten counts were recorded for this clonotype. The rearrangement uses TRBV7-2 and TRBJ2-7; D gene ambiguous. CDR1 SGHTA and CDR2 FQGNSA come from the germline V gene. The CDR3 length is 14 residues. The V end lost 5 bases, the J end lost 1 base, and 12 bases lay between the germline ends. The CDR3 DNA follows: TGTGCCAGCAGCCAAGACATCCTATCCTACGAGCAGTACTTC. It encodes CASSQDILSYEQYF.

V usage is TRBV11-2 and J usage is TRBJ2-1; 8 bases line up with TRBD1. The J segment lost 14 bases and the V segment lost 5 bases, leaving 5 bases of the junction unmatched. The CDR3 has 11 amino acids. CDR1 and CDR2 from the germline V gene are SGHAT and FQNNGV. In DNA form, the CDR3 reads TGTGCCAGCAGCACAGGGGGGTGGAAGTTCTTC. Translation: CASSTGGWKFF.

This clonotype was seen ten or more times. The chain recombines TRBV7-9 with TRBJ2-1; 9 bases are shared with TRBD2. V trimming: 3 bases; J trimming: 2 bases; junction bases outside the gene matches: 5. CDR3 size: 16 residues. Germline V gene data show CDR1 as SEHNR and CDR2 as FQNEAQ (reference sequence). The CDR3 sequence: CASSFLAGETYNEQFF. DNA for the CDR3: TGTGCCAGCAGCTTCTTAGCGGGGGAAACCTACAATGAGCAGTTCTTC.

Remarks on this clonotype: This may come from a read error, since a much larger clone is one base off. The chain has TRBV5-1 and TRBJ2-1; D unclear. V lost 7 bases and J 3 bases, leaving 11 bases between the germline ends. CDR3 length equals 13 residues. Per germline, CDR1 SGHRS and CDR2 YFSETQ. For the CDR3, the DNA is TGCGCCAGCCGCGAGGACGGCTACAATGAGCAGTTCTTC. Protein: CASREDGYNEQFF.

The chain uses TRBV29-1 and TRBJ1-2, with TRBD1 matching over 9 bases. The CDR3 is made up of 16 amino acids. Germline CDR1 SQVTM, CDR2 ANQGSEA. V trimming: 7 bases; J trimming: 3 bases; junction bases outside the gene matches: 15. In nucleotides, the CDR3 is TGCAGCGCCGAGCTTTCCCCAGGGGACAGGGACTATGGCTACACCTTC. It yields the protein CSAELSPGDRDYGYTF.

This clonotype appeared many times. The V gene is TRBV7-9, the J gene TRBJ2-7; 11 bases are a match to TRBD1. J gave up 6 bases and V 5 bases, and 0 bases lay outside the gene matches. The CDR3 length is 12 residues. In germline, CDR1 is SEHNR, CDR2 FQNEAQ (reference sequence). CDR3 in amino acids: CASSGTGGEQYF. The CDR3 region has the DNA TGTGCCAGCAGCGGGACAGGGGGCGAGCAGTACTTC.

As regards this clonotype: A much larger clone differs from this one at a single base, so this may be a read error. The V gene is TRBV28, the J gene TRBJ2-5; D is unresolved. Germline V CDR1 and CDR2: MDHEN, SYDVKM. The CDR3 sequence is 16 residues long. Trimming pared 2 bases from V and 1 base from J, leaving 14 bases between. The CDR3 bases are TGTGCCAGCAGTTTAAATTTATGGACCTCCCAAGAGACCCAGTACTTC. As protein: CASSLNLWTSQETQYF.

J is TRBJ2-7 and V is TRBV4-1; TRBD2 matches at 13 bases. Per the germline V gene, CDR1 is MGHRA and CDR2 is YSYEKL. The V and J ends lost 3 bases and 6 bases, in that order; junction bases with no gene match: 5. The CDR3 length is 15 residues. The chain's CDR3 is CASSQGTSGMGEQYF. CDR3 DNA: TGCGCCAGCAGCCAGGGGACTAGCGGGATGGGCGAGCAGTACTTC.